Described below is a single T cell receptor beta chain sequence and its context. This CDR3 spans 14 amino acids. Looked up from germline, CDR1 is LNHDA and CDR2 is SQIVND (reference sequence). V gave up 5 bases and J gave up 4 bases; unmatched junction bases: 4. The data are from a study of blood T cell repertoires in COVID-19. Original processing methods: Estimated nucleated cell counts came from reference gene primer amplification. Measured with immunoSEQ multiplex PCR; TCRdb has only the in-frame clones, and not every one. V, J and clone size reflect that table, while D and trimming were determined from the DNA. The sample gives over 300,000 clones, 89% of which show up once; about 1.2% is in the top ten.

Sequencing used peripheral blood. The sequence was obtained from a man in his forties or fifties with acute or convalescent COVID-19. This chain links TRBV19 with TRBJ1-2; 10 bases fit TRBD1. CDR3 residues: CASSATGGAYGYTF. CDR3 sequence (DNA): TGTGCCAGTAGTGCGACAGGGGGCGCCTATGGCTACACCTTC. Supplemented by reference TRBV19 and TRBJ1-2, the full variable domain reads DGGITQSPKYLFRKEGQNVTLSCEQNLNHDAMYWYRQDPGQGLRLIYYSQIVNDFQKGDIAEGYSVSREKKESFPLTVTSAQKNPTAFYLCASSATGGAYGYTFGSGTRLTVV.